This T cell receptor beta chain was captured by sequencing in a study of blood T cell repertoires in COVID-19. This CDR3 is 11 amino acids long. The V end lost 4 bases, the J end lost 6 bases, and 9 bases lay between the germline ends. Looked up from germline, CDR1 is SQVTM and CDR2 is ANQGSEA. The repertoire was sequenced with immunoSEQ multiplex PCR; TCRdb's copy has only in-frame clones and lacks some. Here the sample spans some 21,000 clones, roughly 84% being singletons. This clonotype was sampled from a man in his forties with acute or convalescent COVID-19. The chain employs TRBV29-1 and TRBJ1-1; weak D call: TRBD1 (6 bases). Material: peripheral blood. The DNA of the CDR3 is TGCAGCGTTGCAACAGGGTCTGAAGCTTTCTTT. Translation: CSVATGSEAFF.